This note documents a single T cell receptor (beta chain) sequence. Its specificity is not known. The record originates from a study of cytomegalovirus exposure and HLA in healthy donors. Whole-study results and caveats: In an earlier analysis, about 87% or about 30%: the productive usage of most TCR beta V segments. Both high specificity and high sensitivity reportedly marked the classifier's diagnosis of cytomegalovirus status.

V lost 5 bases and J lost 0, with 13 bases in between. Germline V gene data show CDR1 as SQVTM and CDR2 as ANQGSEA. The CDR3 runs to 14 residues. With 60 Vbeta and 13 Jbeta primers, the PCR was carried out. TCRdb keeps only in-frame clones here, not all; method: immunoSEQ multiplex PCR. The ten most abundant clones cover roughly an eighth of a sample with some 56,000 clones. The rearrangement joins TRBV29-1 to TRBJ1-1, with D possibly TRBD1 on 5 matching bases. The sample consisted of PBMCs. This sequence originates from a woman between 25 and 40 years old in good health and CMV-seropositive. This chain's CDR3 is CSVYRGGVNTEAFF. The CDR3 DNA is TGCAGCGTTTACCGGGGAGGGGTGAACACTGAAGCTTTCTTT.